Presented here are 14 T cell receptor beta chains from one specimen sequenced in a study of shared clonotypes between healthy human individuals. The repertoire was sequenced with immunoSEQ multiplex PCR; TCRdb's copy has only in-frame clones and lacks some. Of 2 million to 2.5 million clones listed, 80% to 95% are singletons. The sample taken for sequencing was naive CD4+ T cells from PBMCs. The subset was: CD45RA+ positively selected. The receptors were gathered from a man between 18 and 35 years old in good health. Some clones in this sample may be carry-over from other donors' samples.

The chain recombines TRBV29-1 with TRBJ2-7; 10 nucleotides match TRBD1. The V segment lost 6 bases and the J segment 2 bases; nucleotides outside the gene matches: 7. Germline assignment: CDR1 SQVTM and CDR2 ANQGSEA. The CDR3 loop spans 14 amino acids. The CDR3 sequence: CSVMTGGPPYEQYF. The CDR3 DNA follows: TGCAGCGTCATGACAGGGGGCCCCCCCTACGAGCAGTACTTC.

Here the CDR3 reads CASSFRRRGYEKLFF. The CDR3 DNA reads TGTGCCAGCAGTTTCCGACGGCGGGGGTACGAAAAACTGTTTTTT. The chain carries TRBV28 and TRBJ1-4, with a tentative D call TRBD1 (5 bases). Germline V lookup: CDR1 MDHEN, CDR2 SYDVKM. The CDR3 sequence is 15 residues long. Trimming cost V 3 bases and J 8 bases, with 16 bases left between them.

Comment on this clone: Other DNA variants within this sample encode the same CDR3. V gene TRBV9 combines with J gene TRBJ2-5; unclear D gene. The V gene lost 0 bases and the J gene lost 2 bases, with 8 bases spanning the gap. The CDR3 contains 14 residues. Germline V gene sequence: CDR1 SGDLS, CDR2 YYNGEE. DNA for the CDR3: TGTGCCAGCAGCGTAGGTTCCGCACAAGAGACCCAGTACTTC. Amino acid sequence: CASSVGSAQETQYF.

The rearrangement joins TRBV29-1 to TRBJ2-5, with 9 bases that match TRBD1. This CDR3 region has 14 residues. Trimming took 0 bases from V and 4 from J; bases not matched to a gene: 3. Germline lookup yields CDR1 SQVTM and CDR2 ANQGSEA. This chain's CDR3 is CSVEDTGGIETQYF. CDR3 DNA: TGCAGCGTTGAAGACACAGGGGGCATAGAGACCCAGTACTTC.

The chain employs TRBV28 and TRBJ2-7; D is perhaps TRBD1 (5 bases). This CDR3 has 15 amino acids. The germline V gene encodes CDR1 MDHEN and CDR2 SYDVKM. Deletions cut 3 bases from V and 2 bases from J, with 14 bases between. The CDR3: CASSFLGVRTYEQYF. In DNA form, the CDR3 reads TGTGCCAGCAGTTTCTTAGGGGTAAGGACCTACGAGCAGTACTTC. The full variable domain, rest sourced from reference TRBV28 and TRBJ2-7, is DVKVTQSSRYLVKRTGEKVFLECVQDMDHENMFWYRQDPGLGLRLIYFSYDVKMKEKGDIPEGYSVSREKKERFSLILESASTNQTSMYLCASSFLGVRTYEQYFGPGTRLTVT.

The chain carries TRBV5-4 and TRBJ2-7, with 10 bases identical to TRBD1. Germline CDR1 SGHNT, CDR2 YYREEE (reference sequence). The V segment lost 0 bases and the J segment 5 bases; nucleotides outside the gene matches: 5. The CDR3 totals 15 residues. CDR3 sequence (DNA): TGTGCCAGCAGCTTGGGACAGGGGGCTAGCGACGAGCAGTACTTC. This codes for CASSLGQGASDEQYF.

V is TRBV27 and J is TRBJ1-5; the D gene is possibly TRBD1 (6 bases). V lost 1 base and J lost 9, with 13 bases in between. This CDR3 has 14 residues. Germline V gene data show CDR1 as MNHEY and CDR2 as SMNVEV (reference sequence). CDR3 DNA: TGTGCCAGCAGTTTATTGTTGGGGGCGGCGCCCCAGCATTTT. Its translation is CASSLLLGAAPQHF.

The rearrangement joins TRBV5-1 to TRBJ2-3; D might be TRBD1 or TRBD2, each matching 5 bases. Deletions cut 0 bases from V and 3 bases from J, with 14 bases between. Germline CDR1 and CDR2: SGHRS and YFSETQ. CDR3 size: 16 residues. CDR3: CASSLVSGPVTDTQYF. The CDR3 region has the DNA TGCGCCAGCAGCTTGGTCTCGGGACCAGTAACAGATACGCAGTATTTT.

Turning to this clone: Within the sample, other DNA sequences also encode this same CDR3. The J gene is TRBJ1-5, the V gene TRBV6-1; 10 bases are shared with TRBD1. The ends lost 3 bases at V and 5 bases at J; junction bases unmatched: 4. The CDR3 loop spans 15 amino acids. Germline-derived CDR1 and CDR2 are MNHNS and SASEGT. For the CDR3, the DNA is TGTGCCAGCAGTGAGCCCGGGACAGGGGATCAGCCCCAGCATTTT. Translated: CASSEPGTGDQPQHF.

The V and J genes are TRBV4-3 and TRBJ2-1; no clear D gene. This CDR3 has 15 amino acids. Per the germline V gene, CDR1 is LGHNA and CDR2 is YSLEER. Trimming removed 1 base from V and 4 bases from J, with 11 bases in between. As DNA, the CDR3 is TGCGCCAGCAGCCAAGCTGCTTGGAGTTACAATGAGCAGTTCTTC. The encoded protein is CASSQAAWSYNEQFF.

This clone showed up just once. The rearrangement links TRBV6-6 to TRBJ2-7, with TRBD2 matching over 15 bases. The ends lost 6 bases at V and 3 bases at J; junction bases unmatched: 6. CDR3 length: 16 amino acids. Germline V CDR1 and CDR2: MNHNY, SVGAGI (reference sequence). CDR3 bases: TGTGCCAGCAGGTGGACTAGCGGGAGGGCTTTCTACGAGCAGTACTTC. This translates into CASRWTSGRAFYEQYF.

The chain employs TRBV27 and TRBJ2-1; TRBD1 matches 8 bases. The CDR3 contains 14 residues. Germline V lookup: CDR1 MNHEY, CDR2 SMNVEV (reference sequence). After removal of 3 bases from V and 4 bases from J, the junction contained 2 bases not matched to a gene. CDR3 residues: CASSFDRGYNEQFF. CDR3 DNA sequence: TGTGCCAGCAGTTTCGACAGGGGATACAATGAGCAGTTCTTC.

This chain connects TRBV28 to TRBJ2-3; 15 bases agree with TRBD2. The CDR3 covers 16 residues. The germline V gene encodes CDR1 MDHEN and CDR2 SYDVKM. The ends lost 5 bases at V and 14 bases at J; junction bases unmatched: 14. The CDR3 DNA reads as TGTGCCAGCAGTGTCCCGGGACTAGCGGGAGGAATTAGTGGGTATTTT. Encoded protein: CASSVPGLAGGISGYF. Complete variable domain (other parts from reference TRBV28 and TRBJ2-3): DVKVTQSSRYLVKRTGEKVFLECVQDMDHENMFWYRQDPGLGLRLIYFSYDVKMKEKGDIPEGYSVSREKKERFSLILESASTNQTSMYLCASSVPGLAGGISGYFGPGTRLTVL.

This clone was observed a single time. J is TRBJ1-5 and V is TRBV27; D remains unclear. The CDR3 contains 13 residues. Trimming cost V 3 bases and J 6 bases, with 9 bases left between them. Germline V CDR1 and CDR2: MNHEY, SMNVEV (reference sequence). CDR3 residues: CASSFIRSQPQHF. DNA of the CDR3: TGTGCCAGCAGTTTTATAAGGAGTCAGCCCCAGCATTTT.